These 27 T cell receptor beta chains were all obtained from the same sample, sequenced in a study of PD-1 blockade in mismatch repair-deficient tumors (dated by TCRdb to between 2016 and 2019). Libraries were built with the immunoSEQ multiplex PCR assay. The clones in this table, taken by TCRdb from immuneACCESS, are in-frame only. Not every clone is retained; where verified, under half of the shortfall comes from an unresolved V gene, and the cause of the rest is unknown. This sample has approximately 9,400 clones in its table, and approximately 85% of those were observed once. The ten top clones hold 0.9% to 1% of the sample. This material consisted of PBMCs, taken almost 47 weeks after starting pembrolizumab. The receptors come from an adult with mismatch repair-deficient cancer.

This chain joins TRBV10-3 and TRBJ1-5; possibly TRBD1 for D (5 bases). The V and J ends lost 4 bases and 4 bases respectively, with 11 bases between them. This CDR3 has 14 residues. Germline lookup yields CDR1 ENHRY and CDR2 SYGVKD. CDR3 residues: CAISGRGNNQPQHF. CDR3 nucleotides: TGTGCCATCAGTGGGAGGGGTAATAATCAGCCCCAGCATTTT.

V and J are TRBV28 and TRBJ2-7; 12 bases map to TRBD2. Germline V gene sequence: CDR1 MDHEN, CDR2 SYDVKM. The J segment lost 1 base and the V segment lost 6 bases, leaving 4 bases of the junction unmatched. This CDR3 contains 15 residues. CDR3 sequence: CASRELAGGSYEQYF. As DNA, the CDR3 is TGTGCCAGCAGAGAACTAGCGGGAGGTTCCTACGAGCAGTACTTC.

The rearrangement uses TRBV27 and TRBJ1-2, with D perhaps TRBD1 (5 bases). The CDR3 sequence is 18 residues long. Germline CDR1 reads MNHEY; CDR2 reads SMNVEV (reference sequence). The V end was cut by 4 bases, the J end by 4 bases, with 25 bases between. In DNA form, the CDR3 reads TGTGCCAGCAGTTCGGACATCTCAACTTTCGACCTGGGCTATGGCTACACCTTC. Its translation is CASSSDISTFDLGYGYTF.

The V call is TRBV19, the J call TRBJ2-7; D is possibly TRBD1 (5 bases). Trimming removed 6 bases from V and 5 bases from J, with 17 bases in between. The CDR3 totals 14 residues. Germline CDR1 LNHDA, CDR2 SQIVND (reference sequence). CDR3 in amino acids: CASRRTIEFHEQYF. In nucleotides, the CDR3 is TGTGCCAGTAGGAGGACAATTGAGTTCCACGAGCAGTACTTC.

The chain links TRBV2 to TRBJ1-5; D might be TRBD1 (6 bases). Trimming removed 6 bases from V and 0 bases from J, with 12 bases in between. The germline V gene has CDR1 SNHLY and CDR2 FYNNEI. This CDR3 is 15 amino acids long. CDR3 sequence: CASSGQQHSNQPQHF. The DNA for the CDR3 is TGTGCCAGCAGCGGACAGCAGCATAGCAATCAGCCCCAGCATTTT. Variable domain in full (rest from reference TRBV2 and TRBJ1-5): EPEVTQTPSHQVTQMGQEVILRCVPISNHLYFYWYRQILGQKVEFLVSFYNNEISEKSEIFDDQFSVERPDGSNFTLKIRSTKLEDSAMYFCASSGQQHSNQPQHFGDGTRLSIL.

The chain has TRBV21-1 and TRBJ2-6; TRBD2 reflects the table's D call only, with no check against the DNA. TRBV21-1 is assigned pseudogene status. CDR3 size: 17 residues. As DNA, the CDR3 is TGTGCCAGCAGCAAAGAAGAGAGCCCCTCTGGGGCCAACGTCCTGACTTTC. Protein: CASSKEESPSGANVLTF.

As DNA, the CDR3 is TGTGCCAGCAGCTCCGGACTAGGGAGGGGCACAGATACGCAGTATTTT. As protein: CASSSGLGRGTDTQYF. This chain links TRBV7-2 with TRBJ2-3, with 7 bases fitting TRBD2. This CDR3 has 16 residues. Trimming cost V 4 bases and J 1 base; bases outside gene matches: 8. Germline CDR1 is SGHTA and CDR2 is FQGNSA.

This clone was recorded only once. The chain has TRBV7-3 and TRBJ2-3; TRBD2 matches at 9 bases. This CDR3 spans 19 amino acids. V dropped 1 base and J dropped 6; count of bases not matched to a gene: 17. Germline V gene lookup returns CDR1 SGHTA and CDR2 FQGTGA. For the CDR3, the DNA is TGTGCCAGCAGCTTAAGGGGGCCTCGCGGGAGGGGTGATTTGGATACGCAGTATTTT. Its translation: CASSLRGPRGRGDLDTQYF.

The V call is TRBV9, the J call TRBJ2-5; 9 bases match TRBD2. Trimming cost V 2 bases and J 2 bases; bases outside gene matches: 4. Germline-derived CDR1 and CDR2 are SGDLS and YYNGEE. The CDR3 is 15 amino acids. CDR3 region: CASSVLAGLQETQYF. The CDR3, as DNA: TGTGCCAGCAGCGTCCTAGCGGGATTACAAGAGACCCAGTACTTC.

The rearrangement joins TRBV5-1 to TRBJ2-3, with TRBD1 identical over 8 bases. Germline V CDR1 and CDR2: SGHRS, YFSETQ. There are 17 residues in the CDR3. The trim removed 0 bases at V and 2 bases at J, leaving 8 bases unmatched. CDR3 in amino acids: CASSLGARGRVTDTQYF. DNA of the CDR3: TGCGCCAGCAGCTTGGGGGCCAGGGGGCGAGTCACAGATACGCAGTATTTT. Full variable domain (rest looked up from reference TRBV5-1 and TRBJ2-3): KAGVTQTPRYLIKTRGQQVTLSCSPISGHRSVSWYQQTPGQGLQFLFEYFSETQRNKGNFPGRFSGRQFSNSRSEMNVSTLELGDSALYLCASSLGARGRVTDTQYFGPGTRLTVL.

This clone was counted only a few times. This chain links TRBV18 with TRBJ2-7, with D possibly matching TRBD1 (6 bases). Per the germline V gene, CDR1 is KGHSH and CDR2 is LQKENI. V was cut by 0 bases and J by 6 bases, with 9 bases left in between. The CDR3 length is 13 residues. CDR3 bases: TGTGCCAGCTCACCACCGAGCAGGGGCGAGCAGTACTTC. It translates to CASSPPSRGEQYF. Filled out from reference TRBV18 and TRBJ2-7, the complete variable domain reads NAGVMQNPRHLVRRRGQEARLRCSPMKGHSHVYWYRQLPEEGLKFMVYLQKENIIDESGMPKERFSAEFPKEGPSILRIQQVVRGDSAAYFCASSPPSRGEQYFGPGTRLTVT.

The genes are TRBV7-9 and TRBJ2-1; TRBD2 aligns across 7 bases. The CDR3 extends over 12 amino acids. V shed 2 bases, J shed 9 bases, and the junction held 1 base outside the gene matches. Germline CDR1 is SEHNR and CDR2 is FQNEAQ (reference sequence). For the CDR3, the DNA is TGTGCCAGCAGCTTAATAGCGGGTGAGCAGTTCTTC. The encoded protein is CASSLIAGEQFF.

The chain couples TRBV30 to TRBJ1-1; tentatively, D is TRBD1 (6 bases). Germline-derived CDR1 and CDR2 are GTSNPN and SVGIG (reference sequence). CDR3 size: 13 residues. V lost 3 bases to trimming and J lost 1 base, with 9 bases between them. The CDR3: CAWRGQPNTEAFF. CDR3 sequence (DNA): TGTGCCTGGAGAGGACAGCCGAACACTGAAGCTTTCTTT.

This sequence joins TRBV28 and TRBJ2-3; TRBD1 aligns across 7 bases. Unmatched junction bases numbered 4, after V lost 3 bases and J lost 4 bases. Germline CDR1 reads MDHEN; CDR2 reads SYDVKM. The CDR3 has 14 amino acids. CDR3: CASSFDRVADTQYF. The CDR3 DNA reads TGTGCCAGCAGTTTTGACAGGGTGGCAGATACGCAGTATTTT. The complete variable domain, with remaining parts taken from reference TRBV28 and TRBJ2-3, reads DVKVTQSSRYLVKRTGEKVFLECVQDMDHENMFWYRQDPGLGLRLIYFSYDVKMKEKGDIPEGYSVSREKKERFSLILESASTNQTSMYLCASSFDRVADTQYFGPGTRLTVL.

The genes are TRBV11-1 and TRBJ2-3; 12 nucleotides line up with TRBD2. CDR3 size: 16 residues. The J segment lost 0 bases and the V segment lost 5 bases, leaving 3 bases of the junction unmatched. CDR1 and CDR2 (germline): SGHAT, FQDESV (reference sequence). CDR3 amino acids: CASSKTSGRSTDTQYF. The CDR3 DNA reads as TGTGCCAGCAGCAAGACTAGCGGGAGAAGCACAGATACGCAGTATTTT.

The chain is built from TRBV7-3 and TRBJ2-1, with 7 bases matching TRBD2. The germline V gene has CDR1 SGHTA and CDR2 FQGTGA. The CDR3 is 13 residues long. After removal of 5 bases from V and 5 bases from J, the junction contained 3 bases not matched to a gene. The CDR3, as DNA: TGTGCCAGCAGCGGGAGGGTCGACAATGAGCAGTTCTTC. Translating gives CASSGRVDNEQFF.

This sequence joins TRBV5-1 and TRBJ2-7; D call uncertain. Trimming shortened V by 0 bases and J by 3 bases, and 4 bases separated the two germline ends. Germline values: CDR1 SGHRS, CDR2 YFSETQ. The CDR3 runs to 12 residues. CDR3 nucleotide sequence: TGCGCCAGCAGCTTGGACTTCTACGAGCAGTACTTC. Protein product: CASSLDFYEQYF.

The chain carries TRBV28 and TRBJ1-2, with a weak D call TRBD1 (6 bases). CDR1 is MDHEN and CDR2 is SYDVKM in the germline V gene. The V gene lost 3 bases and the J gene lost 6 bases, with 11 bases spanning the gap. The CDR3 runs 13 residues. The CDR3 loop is CASSFRTVDGYTF. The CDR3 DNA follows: TGTGCCAGCAGTTTCAGGACAGTCGATGGCTACACCTTC.

The CDR3 sequence is CASSLAPRGRNNEQFF. CDR3 sequence (DNA): TGCGCCAGCAGCTTGGCCCCGCGCGGGAGGAACAATGAGCAGTTCTTC. The J gene is TRBJ2-1, the V gene TRBV5-1; 8 bases agree with TRBD2. This CDR3 region has 16 residues. Unmatched junction bases numbered 7, after V lost 0 bases and J lost 5 bases. Germline-derived CDR1 and CDR2 are SGHRS and YFSETQ.

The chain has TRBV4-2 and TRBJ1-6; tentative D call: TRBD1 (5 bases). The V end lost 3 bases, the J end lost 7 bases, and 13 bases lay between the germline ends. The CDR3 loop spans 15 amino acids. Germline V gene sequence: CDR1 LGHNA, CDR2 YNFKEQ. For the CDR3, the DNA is TGTGCCAGCAGCCAGTCCTTTTACAGGAATTCACCCCTCCACTTT. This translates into CASSQSFYRNSPLHF.

In DNA, the CDR3 is TGTGCCAGCAACACACCCTACAGGGGGCTGGGGAACACTGAAGCTTTCTTT. Its protein is CASNTPYRGLGNTEAFF. This rearrangement joins TRBV28 to TRBJ1-1; 9 bases line up with TRBD1. V lost 7 bases to trimming and J lost 1 base; unmatched junction nucleotides: 13. Germline-derived CDR1 and CDR2 are MDHEN and SYDVKM. This CDR3 region has 17 residues.

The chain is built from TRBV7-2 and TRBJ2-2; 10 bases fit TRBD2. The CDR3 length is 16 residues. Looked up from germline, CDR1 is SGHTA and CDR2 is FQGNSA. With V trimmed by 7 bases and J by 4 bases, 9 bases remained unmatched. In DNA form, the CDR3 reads TGTGCCAGCAACCAGGGACTAGCGATAGTCACCGGGGAGCTGTTTTTT. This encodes CASNQGLAIVTGELFF.

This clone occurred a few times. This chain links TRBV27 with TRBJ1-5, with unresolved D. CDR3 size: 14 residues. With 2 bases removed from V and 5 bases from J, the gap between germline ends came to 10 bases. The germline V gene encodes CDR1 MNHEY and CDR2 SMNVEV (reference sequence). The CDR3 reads CASSLGRWDQPQHF. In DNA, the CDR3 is TGTGCCAGCAGTTTAGGCAGGTGGGATCAGCCCCAGCATTTT.

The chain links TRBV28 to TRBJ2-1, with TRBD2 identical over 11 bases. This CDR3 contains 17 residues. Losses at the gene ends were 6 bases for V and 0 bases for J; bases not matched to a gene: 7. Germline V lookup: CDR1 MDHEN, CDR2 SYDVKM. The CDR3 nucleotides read TGTGCCAGCAGCCGACGACTAGCGGGAAGCTCCTACAATGAGCAGTTCTTC. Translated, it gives CASSRRLAGSSYNEQFF.

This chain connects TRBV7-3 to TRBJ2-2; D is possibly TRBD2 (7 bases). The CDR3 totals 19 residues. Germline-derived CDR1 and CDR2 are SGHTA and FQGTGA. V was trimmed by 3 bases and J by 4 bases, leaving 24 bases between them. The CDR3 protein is CASSFPTLLGGGRTGELFF. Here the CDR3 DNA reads TGTGCCAGCAGCTTTCCCACCCTCCTAGGGGGAGGGCGCACCGGGGAGCTGTTTTTT. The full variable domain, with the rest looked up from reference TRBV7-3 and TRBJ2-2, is GAGVSQTPSNKVTEKGKYVELRCDPISGHTALYWYRQSLGQGPEFLIYFQGTGAADDSGLPNDRFFAVRPEGSVSTLKIQRTERGDSAVYLCASSFPTLLGGGRTGELFFGEGSRLTVL.

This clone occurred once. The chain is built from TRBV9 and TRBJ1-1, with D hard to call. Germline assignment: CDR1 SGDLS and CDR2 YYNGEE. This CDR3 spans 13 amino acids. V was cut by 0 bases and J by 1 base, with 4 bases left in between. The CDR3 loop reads CASSVDQNTEAFF. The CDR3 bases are TGTGCCAGCAGCGTAGATCAGAACACTGAAGCTTTCTTT.

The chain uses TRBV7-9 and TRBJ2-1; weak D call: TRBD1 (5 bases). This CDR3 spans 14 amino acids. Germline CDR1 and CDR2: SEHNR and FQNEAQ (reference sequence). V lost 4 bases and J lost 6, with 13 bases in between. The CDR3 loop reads CASSSDSGSNEQFF. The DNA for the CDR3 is TGTGCCAGCAGCTCCGACAGTGGATCCAATGAGCAGTTCTTC.